A selection of T cell receptor beta chains follows, all from one sample in a study of blood T cell repertoires in COVID-19. The assay was immunoSEQ multiplex PCR, and TCRdb's table has in-frame clones only and misses some. The profile shows approximately 270,000 clones, around 88% of them singletons. The specimen sequenced was peripheral blood. These receptor sequences come from a man aged 80 or over with acute or convalescent COVID-19. The CDR3 runs from the conserved cysteine through the conserved F or W. D genes are given only for firm matches. Size values are once, few and many counts, or a class for expanded clones, and some rows have none.

>TRBV6-6|once|NA|TRBJ2-7
CASSYHTGQRYEQYF
TGTGCCAGCAGTTACCATACCGGACAGCGCTACGAGCAGTACTTC
>TRBV7-9|NA|TRBD1|TRBJ2-1
CASSLQGVYNEQFF
TGTGCCAGCAGCCTTCAGGGGGTGTACAATGAGCAGTTCTTC
>TRBV29-1|once|NA|TRBJ1-1
CSVLSGQQNTEAFF
TGCAGCGTTCTTTCTGGACAGCAGAACACTGAAGCTTTCTTT
>TRBV7-2|NA|TRBD1|TRBJ2-7
CASSFGTGDEQYF
TGTGCCAGCAGCTTTGGGACAGGGGACGAGCAGTACTTC
>TRBV24-1|NA|TRBD1|TRBJ1-1
CATSEGQGRNTEAFF
TGTGCCACCAGTGAGGGACAGGGGAGGAACACTGAAGCTTTCTTT
>TRBV6-6|NA|NA|TRBJ2-5
CASSYSGGGASETQYF
TGTGCCAGCAGTTACTCAGGAGGGGGCGCGTCGGAGACCCAGTACTTC
>TRBV9|NA|TRBD1|TRBJ1-6
CASSLQGAGTPLHF
TGTGCCAGCAGTCTTCAGGGGGCAGGAACACCCCTCCACTTT
>TRBV28|NA|TRBD1|TRBJ2-7
CASSRDSSYEQYF
TGTGCCAGCAGTCGGGACAGCTCCTACGAGCAGTACTTC
>TRBV6-2/TRBV6-3|once|TRBD2|TRBJ2-3
CASSYPTSAVTDTQYF
TGTGCCAGCAGTTACCCGACTAGCGCAGTTACAGATACGCAGTATTTT
>TRBV6-6|NA|NA|TRBJ2-3
CASSYSSRADTQYF
TGTGCCAGCAGTTACTCGTCCAGGGCAGATACGCAGTATTTT
>TRBV18|NA|TRBD1|TRBJ2-3
CASSPPRESRGRTDTQYF
TGTGCCAGCTCACCACCGAGGGAATCCAGGGGGCGTACAGATACGCAGTATTTT
>TRBV4-1|NA|NA|TRBJ2-5
CASSQESLPSKTQYF
TGCGCCAGCAGCCAAGAATCACTTCCCTCGAAGACCCAGTACTTC
>TRBV13|NA|NA|TRBJ1-2
CASSRRTENYGYTF
TGTGCCAGCAGCCGTCGGACAGAAAACTATGGCTACACCTTC
>TRBV28|few|NA|TRBJ1-5
CASITDYSNQPQHF
TGTGCCAGCATAACAGACTATAGCAATCAGCCCCAGCATTTT
>TRBV6-6|NA|NA|TRBJ1-5
CASRLQGRNQPQHF
TGTGCCAGCAGATTACAGGGCCGCAATCAGCCCCAGCATTTT
>TRBV7-3|NA|NA|TRBJ2-5
CASSLSQVETQYF
TGTGCCAGCAGCCTAAGTCAGGTAGAGACCCAGTACTTC
>TRBV7-3|NA|TRBD2|TRBJ2-2
CASSLTRTRNTGELFF
TGTGCCAGCAGCCTCACACGGACTAGGAACACCGGGGAGCTGTTTTTT
>TRBV27|NA|NA|TRBJ1-6
CASSFLRSPLHF
TGTGCCAGCAGTTTCCTACGTTCACCCCTCCACTTT
>TRBV20-1|NA|NA|TRBJ2-3
CSASWRGNTDTQYF
TGCAGTGCTAGTTGGCGGGGAAACACAGATACGCAGTATTTT
>TRBV5-1|NA|TRBD1|TRBJ2-4
CASSLEADRYDIQYF
TGCGCCAGCAGCTTGGAGGCGGACAGGTACGACATTCAGTACTTC
>TRBV23-1|NA|NA|TRBJ1-4
CARRGEKLFF
TGCGCCAGGCGAGGGGAAAAACTGTTTTTT
>TRBV4-2|NA|TRBD2|TRBJ2-7
CASSQEFGGEEEQYF
TGTGCCAGCAGCCAAGAATTTGGGGGGGAGGAAGAGCAGTACTTC
>TRBV24-1|few|NA|TRBJ1-2
CATTTQGPIFYGYTF
TGTGCCACCACAACACAGGGACCTATTTTCTATGGCTACACCTTC
>TRBV18|NA|NA|TRBJ1-1
CASSPLGRGNMNTEAFF
TGTGCCAGCTCACCCCTGGGAAGGGGTAACATGAACACTGAAGCTTTCTTT
>TRBV19|NA|TRBD1|TRBJ1-5
CATASGTGVGQPQHF
TGTGCCACCGCCTCCGGGACAGGGGTCGGTCAGCCCCAGCATTTT
>TRBV7-9|few|NA|TRBJ1-2
CASSPRGARGYGYTF
TGTGCCAGCAGCCCTCGTGGGGCGCGGGGCTATGGCTACACCTTC
>TRBV5-6|NA|TRBD1|TRBJ1-6
CASSSGTGYLDSPLHF
TGTGCCAGCAGCAGCGGGACAGGGTATCTCGATTCACCCCTCCACTTT
>TRBV28|few|NA|TRBJ2-7
CAIRHSSYEQYF
TGTGCCATCCGACACAGCTCCTACGAGCAGTACTTC
>TRBV25-1|few|TRBD1|TRBJ2-3
CASSEPGQVGDTQYF
TGTGCCAGCAGTGAACCGGGACAGGTTGGAGATACGCAGTATTTT
>TRBV7-9|NA|NA|TRBJ1-5
CASSSGRGSGNQPQHF
TGTGCCAGCAGCTCCGGACGGGGGTCGGGCAATCAGCCCCAGCATTTT
>TRBV5-1|NA|NA|TRBJ2-5
CASSSGHSSETQYF
TGCGCCAGCAGCTCTGGTCACTCCTCCGAGACCCAGTACTTC
>TRBV28|NA|NA|TRBJ2-5
CASSLGREETQYF
TGTGCCAGCAGTTTGGGCAGAGAAGAGACCCAGTACTTC
>TRBV3-1/TRBV3-2|NA|TRBD2|TRBJ2-5
CASSISSGGWETQYF
TGTGCCAGCAGCATCTCCAGCGGGGGATGGGAGACCCAGTACTTC
>TRBV21-1|once|NA|TRBJ1-1
CASSKGTMNTEAFF
TGTGCCAGCAGCAAGGGGACAATGAACACTGAAGCTTTCTTT
>TRBV18|NA|TRBD2|TRBJ2-5
CASSPVLAEETQYF
TGTGCCAGCTCACCGGTACTAGCGGAAGAGACCCAGTACTTC
>TRBV4-2|NA|TRBD2|TRBJ2-5
CASSQVQRGEQETQYF
TGTGCCAGCAGCCAAGTCCAGCGGGGGGAACAAGAGACCCAGTACTTC
>TRBV5-1|NA|NA|TRBJ1-3
CASSFSLTGGPPGNTIYF
TGCGCCAGCAGCTTTAGTCTTACTGGGGGCCCCCCCGGTAACACCATATATTTT
>TRBV4-1|few|NA|TRBJ1-4
CASSQDEQGFATNEKLFF
TGCGCCAGCAGCCAAGATGAACAGGGCTTTGCAACTAATGAAAAACTGTTTTTT
>TRBV6-5|NA|NA|TRBJ1-1
CASILQGNTEAFF
TGTGCCAGCATCTTACAGGGGAACACTGAAGCTTTCTTT
>TRBV24-1|NA|NA|TRBJ1-5
CATSGDGLISNQPQHF
TGTGCCACCAGTGGTGATGGACTCATTAGCAATCAGCCCCAGCATTTT
>TRBV5-6|NA|TRBD1|TRBJ2-2
CASSLVDRAGELFF
TGTGCCAGCAGCTTGGTTGACAGGGCCGGGGAGCTGTTTTTT
>TRBV10-3|NA|NA|TRBJ1-5
CAISAGTGFNQPQHF
TGTGCCATCAGTGCTGGTACAGGCTTCAATCAGCCCCAGCATTTT
>TRBV5-1|NA|NA|TRBJ1-2
CASSPDPLANYGYTF
TGCGCCAGCAGCCCAGATCCTCTAGCTAACTATGGCTACACCTTC